This section outlines one T cell receptor beta chain sequence together with its context. This sample was taken from a study of blood T cell repertoires in COVID-19. About the study: Acute and convalescent COVID-19 specimens originated in the United States, Italy and Spain. PBMCs, B-cell-depleted T cells, or T cells were the source of the cDNA or gDNA that made up the material.

Germline values: CDR1 SNHLY, CDR2 FYNNEI. V lost 5 bases to trimming and J lost 6 bases, with 17 bases between them. The CDR3 sequence is 16 residues long. Original data processing: Amplified reference gene primers provided the basis for estimating nucleated cell counts. TCRdb's copy holds only in-frame clones and misses some; the assay was immunoSEQ multiplex PCR. V, J and clone size reflect that table, while D and trimming were determined from the DNA. The table lists about 300,000 clones, 70% to 90% of them singletons. The source material was peripheral blood. The chain has TRBV2 and TRBJ1-6, with D unclear. The source of this sequence is a woman aged 25 to 39 who had recovered from COVID-19. Here the CDR3 reads CASSQRGPGGNSPLHF. The CDR3 coding sequence is TGTGCCAGCAGTCAGCGCGGGCCGGGAGGTAATTCACCCCTCCACTTT. Looking up the rest from reference TRBV2 and TRBJ1-6 gives the full variable domain: EPEVTQTPSHQVTQMGQEVILRCVPISNHLYFYWYRQILGQKVEFLVSFYNNEISEKSEIFDDQFSVERPDGSNFTLKIRSTKLEDSAMYFCASSQRGPGGNSPLHFGNGTRLTVT.